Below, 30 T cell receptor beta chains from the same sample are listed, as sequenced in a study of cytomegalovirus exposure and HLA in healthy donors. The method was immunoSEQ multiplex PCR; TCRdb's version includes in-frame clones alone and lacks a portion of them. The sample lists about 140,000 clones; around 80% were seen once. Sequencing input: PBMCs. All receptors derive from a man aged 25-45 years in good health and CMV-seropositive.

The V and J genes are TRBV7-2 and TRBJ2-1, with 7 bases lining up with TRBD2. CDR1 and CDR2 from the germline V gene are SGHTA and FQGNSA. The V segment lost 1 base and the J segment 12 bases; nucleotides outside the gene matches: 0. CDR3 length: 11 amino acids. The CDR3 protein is CASSLGGGQFF. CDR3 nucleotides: TGTGCCAGCAGCTTAGGGGGGGGGCAGTTCTTC.

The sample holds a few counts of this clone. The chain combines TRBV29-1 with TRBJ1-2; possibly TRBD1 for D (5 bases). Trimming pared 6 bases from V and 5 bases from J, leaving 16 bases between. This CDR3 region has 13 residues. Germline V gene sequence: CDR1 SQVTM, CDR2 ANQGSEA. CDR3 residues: CSVSSGRAYGYTF. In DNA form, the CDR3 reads TGCAGCGTCTCCTCTGGCAGGGCATATGGCTACACCTTC. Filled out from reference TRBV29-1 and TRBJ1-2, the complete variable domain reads SAVISQKPSRDICQRGTSLTIQCQVDSQVTMMFWYRQQPGQSLTLIATANQGSEATYESGFVIDKFPISRPNLTFSTLTVSNMSPEDSSIYLCSVSSGRAYGYTFGSGTRLTVV.

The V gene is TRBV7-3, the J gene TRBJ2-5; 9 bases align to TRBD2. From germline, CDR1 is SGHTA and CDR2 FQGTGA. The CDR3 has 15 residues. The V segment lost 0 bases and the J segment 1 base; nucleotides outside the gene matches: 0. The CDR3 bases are TGTGCCAGCAGCTTAACTAGCGGGAGCCAAGAGACCCAGTACTTC. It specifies CASSLTSGSQETQYF.

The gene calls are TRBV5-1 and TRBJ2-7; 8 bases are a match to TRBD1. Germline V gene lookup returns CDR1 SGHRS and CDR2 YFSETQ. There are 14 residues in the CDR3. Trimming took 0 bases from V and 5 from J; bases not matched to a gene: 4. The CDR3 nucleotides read TGCGCCAGCAGCTTGGAGGACAGGGTGAACGAGCAGTACTTC. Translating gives CASSLEDRVNEQYF.

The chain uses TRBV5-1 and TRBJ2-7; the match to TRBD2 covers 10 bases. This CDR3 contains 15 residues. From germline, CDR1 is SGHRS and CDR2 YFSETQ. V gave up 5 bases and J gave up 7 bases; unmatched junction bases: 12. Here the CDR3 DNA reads TGCGCCAGCAGAGTAGCGGGGGGAACTCTTCGGGAGCAGTACTTC. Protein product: CASRVAGGTLREQYF.

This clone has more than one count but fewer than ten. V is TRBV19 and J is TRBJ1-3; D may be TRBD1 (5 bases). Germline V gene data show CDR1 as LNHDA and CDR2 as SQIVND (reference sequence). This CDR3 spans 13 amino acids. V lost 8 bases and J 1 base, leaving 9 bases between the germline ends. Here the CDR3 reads CASRQPSGNTIYF. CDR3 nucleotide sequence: TGTGCCAGTCGACAGCCGTCTGGAAACACCATATATTTT.

The CDR3 reads CASKPGGRSNQPQHF. In nucleotides, the CDR3 is TGTGCCAGCAAACCAGGGGGGCGGAGCAATCAGCCCCAGCATTTT. This chain joins TRBV27 and TRBJ1-5, with 7 bases that match TRBD1. V lost 7 bases to trimming and J lost 1 base; unmatched junction nucleotides: 7. The CDR3 has 15 amino acids. The V gene's germline CDR1 is MNHEY and CDR2 SMNVEV (reference sequence).

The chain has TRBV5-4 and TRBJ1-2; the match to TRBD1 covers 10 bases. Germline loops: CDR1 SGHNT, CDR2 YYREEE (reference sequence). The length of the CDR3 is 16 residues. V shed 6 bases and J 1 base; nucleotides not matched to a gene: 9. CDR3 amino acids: CASTLGGDRGNYGYTF. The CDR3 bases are TGTGCCAGCACCTTAGGTGGGGACAGGGGTAACTATGGCTACACCTTC.

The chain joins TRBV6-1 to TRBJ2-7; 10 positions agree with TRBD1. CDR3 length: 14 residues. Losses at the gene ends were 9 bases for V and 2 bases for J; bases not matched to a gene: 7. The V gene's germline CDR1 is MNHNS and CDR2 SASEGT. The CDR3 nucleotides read TGTGCCAGAAAACCGGGACAGGGGACCTACGAGCAGTACTTC. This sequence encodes CARKPGQGTYEQYF.

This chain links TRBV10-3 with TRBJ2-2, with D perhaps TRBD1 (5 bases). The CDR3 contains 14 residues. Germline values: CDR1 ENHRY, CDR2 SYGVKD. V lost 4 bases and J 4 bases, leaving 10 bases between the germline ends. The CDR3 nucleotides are TGTGCCATCAGTGGCCAGGGTGGCACCGGGGAGCTGTTTTTT. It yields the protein CAISGQGGTGELFF.

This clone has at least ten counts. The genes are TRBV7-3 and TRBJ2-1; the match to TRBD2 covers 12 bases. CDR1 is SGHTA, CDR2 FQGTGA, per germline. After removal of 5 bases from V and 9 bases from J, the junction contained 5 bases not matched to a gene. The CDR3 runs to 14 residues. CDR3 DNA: TGTGCCAGCAGCAGGACTAGCGGGGTAACTGAGCAGTTCTTC. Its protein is CASSRTSGVTEQFF.

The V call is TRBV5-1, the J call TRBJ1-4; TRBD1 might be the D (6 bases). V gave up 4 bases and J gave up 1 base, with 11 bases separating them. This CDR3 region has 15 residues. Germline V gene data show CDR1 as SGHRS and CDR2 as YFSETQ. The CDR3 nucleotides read TGCGCCAGCAGCGTGGGGGCGGGAACTAATGAAAAACTGTTTTTT. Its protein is CASSVGAGTNEKLFF. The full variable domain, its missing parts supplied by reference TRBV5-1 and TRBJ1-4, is KAGVTQTPRYLIKTRGQQVTLSCSPISGHRSVSWYQQTPGQGLQFLFEYFSETQRNKGNFPGRFSGRQFSNSRSEMNVSTLELGDSALYLCASSVGAGTNEKLFFGSGTQLSVL.

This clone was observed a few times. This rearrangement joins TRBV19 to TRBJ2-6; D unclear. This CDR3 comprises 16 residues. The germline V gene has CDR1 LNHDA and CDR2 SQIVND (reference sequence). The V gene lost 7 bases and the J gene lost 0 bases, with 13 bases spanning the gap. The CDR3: CASTLSWFSGANVLTF. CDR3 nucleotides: TGTGCCAGTACCCTATCCTGGTTCTCTGGGGCCAACGTCCTGACTTTC.

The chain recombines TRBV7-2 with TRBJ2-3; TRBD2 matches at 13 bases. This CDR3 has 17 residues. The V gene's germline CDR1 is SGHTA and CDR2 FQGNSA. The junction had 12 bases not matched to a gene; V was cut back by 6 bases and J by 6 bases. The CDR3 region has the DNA TGTGCCAGCAGTCCTGGACTAGCGGGGGCCCGATGGGATACGCAGTATTTT. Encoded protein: CASSPGLAGARWDTQYF. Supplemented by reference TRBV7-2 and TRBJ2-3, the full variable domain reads GAGVSQSPSNKVTEKGKDVELRCDPISGHTALYWYRQSLGQGLEFLIYFQGNSAPDKSGLPSDRFSAERTGGSVSTLTIQRTQQEDSAVYLCASSPGLAGARWDTQYFGPGTRLTVL.

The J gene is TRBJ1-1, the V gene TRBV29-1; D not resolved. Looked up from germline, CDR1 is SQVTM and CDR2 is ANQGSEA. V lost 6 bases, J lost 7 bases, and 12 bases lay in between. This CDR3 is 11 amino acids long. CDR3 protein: CSVRGSVEAFF. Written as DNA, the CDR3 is TGCAGCGTCCGCGGATCGGTTGAAGCTTTCTTT.

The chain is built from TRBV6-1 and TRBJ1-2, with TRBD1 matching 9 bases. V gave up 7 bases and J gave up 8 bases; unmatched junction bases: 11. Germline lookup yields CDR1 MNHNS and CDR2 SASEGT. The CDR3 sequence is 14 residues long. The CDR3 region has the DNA TGTGCCAGCACCTTGGACAGGGGAGGAAGGGGCTACACCTTC. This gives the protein CASTLDRGGRGYTF.

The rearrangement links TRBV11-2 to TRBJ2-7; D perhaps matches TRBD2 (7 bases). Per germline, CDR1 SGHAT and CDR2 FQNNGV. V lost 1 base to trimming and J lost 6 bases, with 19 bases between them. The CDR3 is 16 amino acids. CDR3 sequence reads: CASSLGGGRSYGEQYF. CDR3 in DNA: TGTGCCAGCAGCTTAGGGGGGGGCAGATCGTATGGCGAGCAGTACTTC.

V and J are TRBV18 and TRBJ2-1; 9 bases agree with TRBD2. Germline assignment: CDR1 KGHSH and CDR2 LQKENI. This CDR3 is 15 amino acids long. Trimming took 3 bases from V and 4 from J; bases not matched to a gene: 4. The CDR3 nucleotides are TGTGCCAGCTCACCCCTAGCGGGACCTTACAATGAGCAGTTCTTC. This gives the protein CASSPLAGPYNEQFF.

The CDR3 region has the DNA TGCGCCAGCAGTGAGGCTAGCGGGACCACCCGGTACTTC. Translating it yields CASSEASGTTRYF. The chain is built from TRBV10-1 and TRBJ2-7; TRBD2 agrees at 9 bases. Germline V CDR1 and CDR2: WNHNN, SYGVQD (reference sequence). Losses at the gene ends were 2 bases for V and 12 bases for J; bases not matched to a gene: 8. The CDR3 is 13 residues long.

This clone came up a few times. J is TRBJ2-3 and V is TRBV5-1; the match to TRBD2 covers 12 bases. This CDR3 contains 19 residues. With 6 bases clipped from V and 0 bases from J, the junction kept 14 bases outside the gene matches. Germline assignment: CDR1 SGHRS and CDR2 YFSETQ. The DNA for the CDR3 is TGCGCCAGCACCCTATGGGGCCTAGCGGGGGGGTTTAGCACAGATACGCAGTATTTT. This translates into CASTLWGLAGGFSTDTQYF.

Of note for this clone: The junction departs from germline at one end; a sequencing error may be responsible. In DNA form, the CDR3 reads TGTGCCAGCACCTTAAGGCAGTCCGGGGAGCAGTACTTC. It specifies CASTLRQSGEQYF. V gene TRBV7-9 combines with J gene TRBJ2-7; D call uncertain. This CDR3 region has 13 residues. The germline CDR1 and CDR2 sequences are SEHNR and FQNEAQ (reference sequence).

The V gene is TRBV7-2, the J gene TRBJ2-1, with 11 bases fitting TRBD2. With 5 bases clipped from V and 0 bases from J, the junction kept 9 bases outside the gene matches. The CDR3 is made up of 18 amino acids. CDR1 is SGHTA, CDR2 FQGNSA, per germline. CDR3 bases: TGTGCCAGCAGCAATACAGGGACTAGCGGCAGCTCCTACAATGAGCAGTTCTTC. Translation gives CASSNTGTSGSSYNEQFF.

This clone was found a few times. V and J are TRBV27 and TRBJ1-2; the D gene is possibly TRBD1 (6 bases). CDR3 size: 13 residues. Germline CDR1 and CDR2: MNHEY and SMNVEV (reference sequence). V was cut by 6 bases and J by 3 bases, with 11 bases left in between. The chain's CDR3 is CASRKGVDYGYTF. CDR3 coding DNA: TGTGCCAGCAGAAAGGGGGTAGACTATGGCTACACCTTC.

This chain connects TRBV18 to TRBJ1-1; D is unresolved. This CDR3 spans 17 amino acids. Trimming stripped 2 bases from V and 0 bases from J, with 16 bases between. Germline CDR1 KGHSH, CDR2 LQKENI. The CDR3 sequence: CASSPFAQVGLNTEAFF. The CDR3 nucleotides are TGTGCCAGCTCACCATTCGCGCAGGTTGGCCTGAACACTGAAGCTTTCTTT.

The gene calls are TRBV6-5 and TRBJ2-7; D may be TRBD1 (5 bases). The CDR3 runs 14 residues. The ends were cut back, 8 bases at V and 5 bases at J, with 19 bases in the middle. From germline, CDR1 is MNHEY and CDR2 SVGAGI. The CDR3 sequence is CASGPLGRAHEQYF. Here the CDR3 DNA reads TGTGCCAGCGGCCCTTTGGGCAGGGCTCACGAGCAGTACTTC.

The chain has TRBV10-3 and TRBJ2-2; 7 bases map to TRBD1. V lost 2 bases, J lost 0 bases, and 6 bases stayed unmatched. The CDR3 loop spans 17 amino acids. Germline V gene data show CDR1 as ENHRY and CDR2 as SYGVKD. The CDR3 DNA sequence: TGTGCCATCAGTGAGACCCGACAGGGCGCGAACACCGGGGAGCTGTTTTTT. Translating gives CAISETRQGANTGELFF.

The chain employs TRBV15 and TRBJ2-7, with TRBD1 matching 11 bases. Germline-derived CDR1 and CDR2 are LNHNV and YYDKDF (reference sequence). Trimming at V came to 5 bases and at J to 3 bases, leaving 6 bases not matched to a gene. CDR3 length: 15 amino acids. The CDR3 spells CATSLRTGGLYEQYF. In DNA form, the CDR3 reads TGTGCCACCAGCCTTCGGACAGGGGGCCTCTACGAGCAGTACTTC.

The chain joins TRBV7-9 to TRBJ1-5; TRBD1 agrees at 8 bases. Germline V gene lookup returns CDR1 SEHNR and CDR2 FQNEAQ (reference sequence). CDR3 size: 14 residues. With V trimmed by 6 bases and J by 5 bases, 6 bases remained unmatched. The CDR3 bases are TGTGCCAGCAGTAAGGACAGGGCCGATCAGCCCCAGCATTTT. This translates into CASSKDRADQPQHF. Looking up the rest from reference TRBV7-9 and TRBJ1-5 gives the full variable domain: DTGVSQNPRHKITKRGQNVTFRCDPISEHNRLYWYRQTLGQGPEFLTYFQNEAQLEKSRLLSDRFSAERPKGSFSTLEIQRTEQGDSAMYLCASSKDRADQPQHFGDGTRLSIL.

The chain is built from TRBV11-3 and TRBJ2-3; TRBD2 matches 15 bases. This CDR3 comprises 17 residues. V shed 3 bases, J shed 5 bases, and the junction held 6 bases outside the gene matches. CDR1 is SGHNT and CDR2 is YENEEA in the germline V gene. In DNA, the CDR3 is TGTGCCAGCAGCTTTGGACTAGCGGGGGGGCCTGTAGATACGCAGTATTTT. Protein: CASSFGLAGGPVDTQYF.

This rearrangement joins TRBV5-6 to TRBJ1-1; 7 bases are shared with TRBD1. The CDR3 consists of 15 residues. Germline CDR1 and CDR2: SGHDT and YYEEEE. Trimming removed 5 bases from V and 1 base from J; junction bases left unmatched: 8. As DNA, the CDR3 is TGTGCCAGCAGGTCACAGGGGAGGAGGAACACTGAAGCTTTCTTT. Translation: CASRSQGRRNTEAFF.